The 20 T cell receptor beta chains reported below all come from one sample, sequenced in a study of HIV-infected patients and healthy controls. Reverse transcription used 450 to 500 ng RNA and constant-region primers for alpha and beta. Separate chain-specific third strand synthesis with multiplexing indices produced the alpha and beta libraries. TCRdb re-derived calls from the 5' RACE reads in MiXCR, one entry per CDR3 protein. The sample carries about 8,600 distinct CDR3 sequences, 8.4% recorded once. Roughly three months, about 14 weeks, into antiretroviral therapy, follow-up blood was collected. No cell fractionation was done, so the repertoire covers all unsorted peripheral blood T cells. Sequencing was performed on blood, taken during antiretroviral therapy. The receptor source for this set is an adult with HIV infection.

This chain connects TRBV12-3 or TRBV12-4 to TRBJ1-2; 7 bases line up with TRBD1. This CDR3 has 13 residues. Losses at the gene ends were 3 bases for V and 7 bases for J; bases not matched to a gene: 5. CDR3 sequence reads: CASSFTGVGGYTF. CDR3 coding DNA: TGTGCCAGCAGTTTTACAGGGGTTGGTGGCTACACCTTC.

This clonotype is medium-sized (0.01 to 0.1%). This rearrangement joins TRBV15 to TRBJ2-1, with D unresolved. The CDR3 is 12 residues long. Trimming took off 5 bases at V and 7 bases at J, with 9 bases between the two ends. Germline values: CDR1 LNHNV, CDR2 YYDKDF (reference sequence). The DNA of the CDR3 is TGTGCCACCAGCCGCGTGGAAAATGAGCAGTTCTTC. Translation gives CATSRVENEQFF.

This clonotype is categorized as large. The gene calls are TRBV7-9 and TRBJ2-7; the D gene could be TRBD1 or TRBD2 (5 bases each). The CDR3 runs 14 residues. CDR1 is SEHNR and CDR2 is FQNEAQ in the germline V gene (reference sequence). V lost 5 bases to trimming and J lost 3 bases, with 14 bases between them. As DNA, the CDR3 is TGTGCCAGCAGCAACCGGGACGGCTACTACGAGCAGTACTTC. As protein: CASSNRDGYYEQYF.

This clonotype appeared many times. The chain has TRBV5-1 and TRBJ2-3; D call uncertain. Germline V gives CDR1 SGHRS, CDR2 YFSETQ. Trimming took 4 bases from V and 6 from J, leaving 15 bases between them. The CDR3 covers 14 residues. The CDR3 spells CASSPMERKDTQYF. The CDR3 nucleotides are TGCGCCAGCAGCCCCATGGAGCGAAAGGATACGCAGTATTTT.

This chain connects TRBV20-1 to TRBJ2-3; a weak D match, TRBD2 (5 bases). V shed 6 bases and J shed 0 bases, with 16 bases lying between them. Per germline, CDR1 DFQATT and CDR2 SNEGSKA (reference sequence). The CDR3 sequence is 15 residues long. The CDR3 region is CSAPRLTPSTDTQYF. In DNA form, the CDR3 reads TGCAGTGCCCCCAGACTAACCCCTAGCACAGATACGCAGTATTTT.

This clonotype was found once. This chain's CDR3 is CASSADSGYNSPLHF. The DNA of the CDR3 is TGTGCCAGCAGCGCGGACTCGGGCTATAATTCACCCCTCCACTTT. V and J are TRBV7-6 and TRBJ1-6; D gene uncertain. The ends were cut back, 5 bases at V and 3 bases at J, with 11 bases in the middle. CDR1 is SGHVS and CDR2 is FNYEAQ in the germline V gene. The CDR3 spans 15 residues.

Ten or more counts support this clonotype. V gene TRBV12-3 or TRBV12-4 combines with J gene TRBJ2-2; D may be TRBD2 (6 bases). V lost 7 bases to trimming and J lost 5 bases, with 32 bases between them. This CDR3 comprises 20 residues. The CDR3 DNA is TGTGCCAGCATCCTCCAGGGAATTCTAAGCGGGCCCAACGGTACCGGGGAGCTGTTTTTT. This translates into CASILQGILSGPNGTGELFF.

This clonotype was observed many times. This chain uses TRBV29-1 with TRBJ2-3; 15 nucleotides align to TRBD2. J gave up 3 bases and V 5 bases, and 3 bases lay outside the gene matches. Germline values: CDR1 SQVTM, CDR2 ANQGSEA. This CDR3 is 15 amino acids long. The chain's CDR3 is CSVTGTSGGTDTQYF. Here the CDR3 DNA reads TGCAGCGTTACCGGGACTAGCGGGGGGACAGATACGCAGTATTTT.

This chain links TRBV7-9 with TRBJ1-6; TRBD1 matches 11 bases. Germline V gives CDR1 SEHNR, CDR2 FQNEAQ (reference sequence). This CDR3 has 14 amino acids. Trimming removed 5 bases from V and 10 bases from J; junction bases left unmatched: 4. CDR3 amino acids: CASSGGQGGSPLHF. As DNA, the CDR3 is TGTGCCAGCAGCGGGGGACAGGGGGGGTCACCCCTCCACTTT.

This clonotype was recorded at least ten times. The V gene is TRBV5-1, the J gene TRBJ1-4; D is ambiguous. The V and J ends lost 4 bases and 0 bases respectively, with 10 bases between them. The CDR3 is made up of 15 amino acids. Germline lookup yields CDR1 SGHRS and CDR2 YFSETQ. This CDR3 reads CASSATPATNEKLFF. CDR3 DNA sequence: TGCGCCAGCAGCGCGACACCGGCAACTAATGAAAAACTGTTTTTT.

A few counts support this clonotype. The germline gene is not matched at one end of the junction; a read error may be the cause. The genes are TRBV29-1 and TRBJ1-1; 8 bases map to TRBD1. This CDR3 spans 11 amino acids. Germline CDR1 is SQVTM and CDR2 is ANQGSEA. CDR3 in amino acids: CSVEDQSGQGF. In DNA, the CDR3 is TGCAGCGTTGAAGATCAGTCTGGACAGGGCTTT. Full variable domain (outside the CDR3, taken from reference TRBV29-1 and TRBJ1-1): SAVISQKPSRDICQRGTSLTIQCQVDSQVTMMFWYRQQPGQSLTLIATANQGSEATYESGFVIDKFPISRPNLTFSTLTVSNMSPEDSSIYLCSVEDQSGQGFGQGTRLTVV.

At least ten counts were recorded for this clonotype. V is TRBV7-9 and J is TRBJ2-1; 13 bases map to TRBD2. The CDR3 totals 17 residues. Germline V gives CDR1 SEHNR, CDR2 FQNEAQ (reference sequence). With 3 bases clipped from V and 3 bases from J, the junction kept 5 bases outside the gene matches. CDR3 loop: CASSFTSGGAHYNEQFF. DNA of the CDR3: TGTGCCAGCAGCTTTACTAGCGGGGGGGCCCACTACAATGAGCAGTTCTTC.

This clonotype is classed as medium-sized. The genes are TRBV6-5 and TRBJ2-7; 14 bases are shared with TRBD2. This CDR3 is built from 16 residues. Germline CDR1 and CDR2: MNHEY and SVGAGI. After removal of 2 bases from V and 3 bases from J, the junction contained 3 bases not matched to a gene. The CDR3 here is CASSYPGTSGSYEQYF. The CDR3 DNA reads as TGTGCCAGCAGTTACCCGGGGACTAGCGGGAGCTACGAGCAGTACTTC.

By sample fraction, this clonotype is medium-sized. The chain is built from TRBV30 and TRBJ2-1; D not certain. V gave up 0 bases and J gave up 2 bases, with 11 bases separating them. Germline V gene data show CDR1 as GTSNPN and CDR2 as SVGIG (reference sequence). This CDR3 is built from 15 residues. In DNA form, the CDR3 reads TGTGCCTGGAGTGTTGGCCTTTTCGCCTACAATGAGCAGTTCTTC. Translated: CAWSVGLFAYNEQFF.

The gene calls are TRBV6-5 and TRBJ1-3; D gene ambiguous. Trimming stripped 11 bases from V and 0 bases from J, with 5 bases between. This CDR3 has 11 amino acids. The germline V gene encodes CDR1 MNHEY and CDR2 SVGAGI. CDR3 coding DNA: TGTGCCGCCCACTCTGGAAACACCATATATTTT. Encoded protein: CAAHSGNTIYF.

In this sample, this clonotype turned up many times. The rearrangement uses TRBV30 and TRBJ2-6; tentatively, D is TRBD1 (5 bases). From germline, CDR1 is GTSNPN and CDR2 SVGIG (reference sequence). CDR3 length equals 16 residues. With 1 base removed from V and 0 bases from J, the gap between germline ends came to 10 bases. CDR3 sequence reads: CAWSDGHGSGANVLTF. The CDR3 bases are TGTGCCTGGAGTGACGGACACGGCTCTGGGGCCAACGTCCTGACTTTC.

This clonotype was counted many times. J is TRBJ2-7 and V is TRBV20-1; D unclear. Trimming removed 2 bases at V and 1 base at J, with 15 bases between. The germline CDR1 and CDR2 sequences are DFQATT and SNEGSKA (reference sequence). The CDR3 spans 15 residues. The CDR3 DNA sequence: TGCAGTGCTAGAATTTTAGGCAGAGAATCCTACGAGCAGTACTTC. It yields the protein CSARILGRESYEQYF.

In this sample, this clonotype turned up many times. CDR3 loop: CASTLLGGAFQETQYF. The CDR3 bases are TGTGCCAGCACCCTACTGGGGGGGGCCTTCCAAGAGACCCAGTACTTC. The V gene is TRBV6-2 or TRBV6-3, the J gene TRBJ2-5, with D perhaps TRBD2 (7 bases). Germline V gene sequence: CDR1 MNHEY, CDR2 SVGEGT. The CDR3 runs to 16 residues. Trimming pared 7 bases from V and 1 base from J, leaving 19 bases between.

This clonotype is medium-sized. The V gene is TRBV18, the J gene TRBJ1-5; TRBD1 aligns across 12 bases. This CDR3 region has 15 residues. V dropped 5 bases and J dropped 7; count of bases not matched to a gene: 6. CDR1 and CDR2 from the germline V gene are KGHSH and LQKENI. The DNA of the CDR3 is TGTGCCAGCTCAGCGGGACAGGGGGCAGGACAGCCCCAGCATTTT. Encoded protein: CASSAGQGAGQPQHF.

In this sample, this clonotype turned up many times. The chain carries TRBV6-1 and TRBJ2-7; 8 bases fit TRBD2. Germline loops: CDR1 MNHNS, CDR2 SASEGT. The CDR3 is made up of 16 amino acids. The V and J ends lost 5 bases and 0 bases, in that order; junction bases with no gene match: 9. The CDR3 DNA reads TGTGCCAGCAGTATCCGGGGGGGCTCGAGCTCCTACGAGCAGTACTTC. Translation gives CASSIRGGSSSYEQYF.